Presented here are 25 T cell receptor beta chains from one specimen sequenced in a study of graft-versus-host responses after intestinal transplantation. The data were produced by immunoSEQ multiplex PCR, yet TCRdb's version contains in-frame clones alone and is incomplete. The repertoire consists of about 39,000 clones, with nearly 95% occurring once and the leading ten covering around 0.2%. These TCRs are of unknown antigen specificity. The material sequenced was unstimulated CD8+ T cells sorted from spleen or lymph node cells, taken before transplant. Source of these receptors: a human donor who was the organ donor for an intestinal transplant.

The gene calls are TRBV19 and TRBJ2-3; 14 bases are a match to TRBD2. The germline V gene has CDR1 LNHDA and CDR2 SQIVND (reference sequence). The CDR3 runs to 18 residues. J gave up 2 bases and V 2 bases, and 6 bases lay outside the gene matches. CDR3 sequence: CASSINPGLAGDTDTQYF. The DNA of the CDR3 is TGTGCCAGTAGTATAAATCCGGGACTAGCGGGGGACACAGATACGCAGTATTTT.

The genes are TRBV5-6 and TRBJ2-1; 9 nucleotides match TRBD1. V shed 5 bases and J 7 bases; nucleotides not matched to a gene: 13. This CDR3 region has 16 residues. Germline lookup yields CDR1 SGHDT and CDR2 YYEEEE. CDR3 amino acids: CASRPTPGQGVNEQFF. In DNA, the CDR3 is TGTGCCAGCAGACCGACACCGGGACAGGGAGTGAATGAGCAGTTCTTC.

The rearrangement joins TRBV6-5 to TRBJ2-7, with unresolved D. Germline CDR1 and CDR2: MNHEY and SVGAGI. The CDR3 is 12 amino acids. V lost 5 bases to trimming and J lost 4 bases, with 9 bases between them. The CDR3 DNA sequence: TGTGCCAGCAGTGAGAAGGGTTACGAGCAGTACTTC. Translated: CASSEKGYEQYF.

A few counts support this clone. This CDR3 is CASSPGPHYGYTF. The CDR3 bases are TGTGCCAGCAGTCCAGGGCCCCACTATGGCTACACCTTC. The chain employs TRBV27 and TRBJ1-2, with TRBD1 as a possible D gene (5 bases). The CDR3 sequence is 13 residues long. The germline V gene encodes CDR1 MNHEY and CDR2 SMNVEV (reference sequence). V lost 5 bases to trimming and J lost 3 bases, with 10 bases between them.

This clone turned up a few times. V is TRBV7-9 and J is TRBJ2-1; 8 nucleotides match TRBD2. There are 13 residues in the CDR3. With 8 bases clipped from V and 5 bases from J, the junction kept 5 bases outside the gene matches. Germline V gives CDR1 SEHNR, CDR2 FQNEAQ (reference sequence). The CDR3 nucleotides read TGTGCCAGCCGGGGGGGCGTCCACAATGAGCAGTTCTTC. Translation: CASRGGVHNEQFF.

The V call is TRBV4-1, the J call TRBJ1-1; tentatively, D is TRBD1 (5 bases). In germline, CDR1 is MGHRA, CDR2 YSYEKL. The CDR3 is 13 residues long. Trimming shortened V by 2 bases and J by 7 bases, and 11 bases separated the two germline ends. The CDR3 nucleotides read TGCGCCAGCAGCCAAAATTGGGGGAATGAAGCTTTCTTT. Its translation is CASSQNWGNEAFF.

The chain carries TRBV6-5 and TRBJ2-7; the D is unclear. The V end was cut by 0 bases, the J end by 2 bases, with 8 bases between. Germline V lookup: CDR1 MNHEY, CDR2 SVGAGI. The CDR3 has 14 residues. The CDR3 sequence is CASSYSSSPYEQYF. CDR3 in DNA: TGTGCCAGCAGTTACTCGAGCTCCCCCTACGAGCAGTACTTC.

The chain is built from TRBV5-4 and TRBJ1-1, with 10 nucleotides matching TRBD1. The CDR3 spans 12 residues. Unmatched junction bases numbered 0, after V lost 7 bases and J lost 3 bases. Germline lookup yields CDR1 SGHNT and CDR2 YYREEE (reference sequence). CDR3 loop: CASGQGDTEAFF. In DNA form, the CDR3 reads TGTGCCAGCGGACAGGGGGACACTGAAGCTTTCTTT.

The DNA for the CDR3 is TGTGCCAGTAGTATAGGCCCGGGGGGGCGCTACAATGAGCAGTTCTTC. Its protein product is CASSIGPGGRYNEQFF. V is TRBV19 and J is TRBJ2-1; the match to TRBD2 covers 8 bases. Germline CDR1 reads LNHDA; CDR2 reads SQIVND (reference sequence). The ends lost 1 base at V and 3 bases at J; junction bases unmatched: 5. The CDR3 length is 16 residues.

The rearrangement links TRBV4-1 to TRBJ2-7, with 11 bases that match TRBD1. The length of the CDR3 is 15 residues. Trimming took 0 bases from V and 3 from J; bases not matched to a gene: 1. Per germline, CDR1 MGHRA and CDR2 YSYEKL. The CDR3 loop reads CASSQDGTGGYEQYF. Written as DNA, the CDR3 is TGCGCCAGCAGCCAAGATGGGACAGGGGGCTACGAGCAGTACTTC.

This clone was seen only once. This rearrangement joins TRBV6-1 to TRBJ1-4; 7 positions match TRBD1. Germline CDR1 reads MNHNS; CDR2 reads SASEGT. Trimming took 1 base from V and 7 from J; bases not matched to a gene: 9. The CDR3 length is 16 residues. The CDR3 coding sequence is TGTGCCAGCAGTGAAGAACCCGCAGGGGGGAGTGAAAAACTGTTTTTT. Its translation: CASSEEPAGGSEKLFF.

The rearrangement uses TRBV29-1 and TRBJ1-2; D gene unclear. From germline, CDR1 is SQVTM and CDR2 ANQGSEA. CDR3 length equals 12 residues. Trimming shortened V by 0 bases and J by 5 bases, and 7 bases separated the two germline ends. The CDR3 is CSVEEGGYGYTF. Here the CDR3 DNA reads TGCAGCGTTGAAGAGGGAGGGTATGGCTACACCTTC.

V gene TRBV27 combines with J gene TRBJ1-1, with D perhaps matching TRBD1 (6 bases). CDR1 MNHEY and CDR2 SMNVEV come from the germline V gene (reference sequence). The CDR3 consists of 14 residues. Trimming took 7 bases from V and 3 from J, leaving 15 bases between them. The CDR3 reads CASTSGGWDTEAFF. DNA of the CDR3: TGTGCCAGCACCTCGGGGGGCTGGGACACTGAAGCTTTCTTT.

The chain carries TRBV27 and TRBJ2-3; D unresolved. The CDR3 covers 11 residues. Germline assignment: CDR1 MNHEY and CDR2 SMNVEV (reference sequence). V gave up 4 bases and J gave up 2 bases, with 1 base separating them. CDR3 residues: CASSSTDTQYF. CDR3 nucleotides: TGTGCCAGCAGTTCCACAGATACGCAGTATTTT.

This sequence joins TRBV4-1 and TRBJ1-1, with D perhaps TRBD1 (5 bases). V was cut by 0 bases and J by 3 bases, with 17 bases left in between. The CDR3 is made up of 17 amino acids. Germline V gives CDR1 MGHRA, CDR2 YSYEKL. The CDR3: CASSQDRGMGMDTEAFF. CDR3 bases: TGCGCCAGCAGCCAAGATCGGGGGATGGGAATGGACACTGAAGCTTTCTTT.

For the CDR3, the DNA is TGTGCCAGCAGTTACGGGCAGGGGGATAACTATGGCTACACCTTC. It codes for CASSYGQGDNYGYTF. The genes are TRBV6-5 and TRBJ1-2; 7 bases agree with TRBD1. This CDR3 comprises 15 residues. Looked up from germline, CDR1 is MNHEY and CDR2 is SVGAGI. V gave up 2 bases and J gave up 1 base; unmatched junction bases: 4.

As DNA, the CDR3 is TGTGCCAGCAGTCCCCTGGACCTATCCTACGAGCAGTACTTC. It specifies CASSPLDLSYEQYF. The V call is TRBV6-5, the J call TRBJ2-7; D gene ambiguous. Germline V gives CDR1 MNHEY, CDR2 SVGAGI. Trimming stripped 5 bases from V and 1 base from J, with 12 bases between. The CDR3 sequence is 14 residues long.

V is TRBV7-9 and J is TRBJ2-3; 9 nucleotides line up with TRBD2. J was trimmed by 6 bases and V by 4 bases; bases with no gene match: 5. This CDR3 comprises 14 residues. Germline values: CDR1 SEHNR, CDR2 FQNEAQ (reference sequence). The CDR3 bases are TGTGCCAGCAGCTACAGCGGGGGGCTGGATACGCAGTATTTT. Protein product: CASSYSGGLDTQYF.

The V call is TRBV4-1, the J call TRBJ2-5; D is perhaps TRBD1 (5 bases). The V gene lost 1 base and the J gene lost 3 bases, with 15 bases spanning the gap. This CDR3 spans 16 amino acids. Germline V gives CDR1 MGHRA, CDR2 YSYEKL. DNA of the CDR3: TGCGCCAGCAGCCAAGTAGGCAGGGTTCCGAAAGAGACCCAGTACTTC. This codes for CASSQVGRVPKETQYF.

V is TRBV6-1 and J is TRBJ2-7; D might be TRBD1 or TRBD2, each matching 5 bases. V lost 7 bases and J 7 bases, leaving 11 bases between the germline ends. CDR1 is MNHNS and CDR2 is SASEGT in the germline V gene. The CDR3 contains 11 residues. CDR3 in DNA: TGTGCCAGCACCCTGGGGGTAGAGCAGTACTTC. Amino acid sequence: CASTLGVEQYF.

The V gene is TRBV4-3, the J gene TRBJ1-4, with 8 bases lining up with TRBD1. The junction had 11 bases not matched to a gene; V was cut back by 0 bases and J by 8 bases. Germline assignment: CDR1 LGHNA and CDR2 YSLEER. There are 17 residues in the CDR3. The CDR3 bases are TGCGCCAGCAGCCAAGATTGGGACAGGTCCGGTTGGGAAAAACTGTTTTTT. This codes for CASSQDWDRSGWEKLFF.

The chain joins TRBV25-1 to TRBJ2-3, with D tentatively TRBD2 (7 bases). Germline loops: CDR1 MGHDK, CDR2 SYGVNS. Trimming pared 11 bases from V and 2 bases from J, leaving 20 bases between. This CDR3 contains 15 residues. The CDR3 DNA is TGTGCCCGCGAGGAGGCGGGGGCATTCACAGATACGCAGTATTTT. Its translation is CAREEAGAFTDTQYF.

CDR3 sequence reads: CASSLPGGGAYNEQFF. CDR3 sequence (DNA): TGTGCCAGCAGCCTCCCAGGCGGGGGGGCTTACAATGAGCAGTTCTTC. The chain couples TRBV7-9 to TRBJ2-1; 9 nucleotides match TRBD2. V was clipped by 5 bases and J by 4 bases; unmatched bases: 9. Germline CDR1 SEHNR, CDR2 FQNEAQ (reference sequence). CDR3 size: 16 residues.

The rearrangement links TRBV7-6 to TRBJ1-2; D perhaps matches TRBD1 (5 bases). Trimming took off 8 bases at V and 4 bases at J, with 14 bases between the two ends. CDR1 and CDR2 from the germline V gene are SGHVS and FNYEAQ. This CDR3 comprises 13 residues. The CDR3 loop is CASLDNGAYGYTF. The CDR3 DNA sequence: TGTGCCAGCCTAGATAACGGGGCCTATGGCTACACCTTC.

The chain uses TRBV4-3 and TRBJ1-2; possible D gene TRBD1, 5 bases. V lost 1 base and J 2 bases, leaving 17 bases between the germline ends. Germline CDR1 and CDR2: LGHNA and YSLEER. The CDR3 runs to 17 residues. The CDR3 spells CASSQGKLEGVNYGYTF. The CDR3 nucleotides read TGCGCCAGCAGCCAAGGGAAGCTAGAAGGGGTCAACTATGGCTACACCTTC.